Listed below are T cell receptor beta chains from one sample, sequenced in a study of CD8 T cells in Susac syndrome. TCRdb re-called the immunoSEQ multiplex PCR reads with MiXCR, one entry per CDR3 protein. The table lists approximately 190,000 distinct CDR3 sequences, 90% to 96% of them singletons. The sequencing input was CD4+ T cells from PBMCs. The receptors stem from a human donor with Susac syndrome. Each CDR3 is given with its conserved first and last residue. A D gene is named only where the DNA matches it firmly. Size values are once, few and many counts, or a class for expanded clones, and some rows have none.

d_call clone_size j_call v_call cdr3_nt cdr3_aa
. . TRBJ2-1 TRBV29-1 TGCAGCGCCCTACCGGGACTCTACAATGAGCAGTTCTTC CSALPGLYNEQFF
. . TRBJ2-1 TRBV7-3 TGTGCCAGCAGCTCGACGGGTCCTAATGAGCAGTTCTTC CASSSTGPNEQFF
TRBD1 . TRBJ1-2 TRBV28 TGTGCCAGCGGAAGCGGGACAGGGGGCTACTATGGCTACACCTTC CASGSGTGGYYGYTF
TRBD1 . TRBJ2-5 TRBV15 TGTGCCACCAGCAGAGAAAGGCCGGGACAGTTACAAGAGACCCAGTACTTC CATSRERPGQLQETQYF
TRBD1 . TRBJ1-1 TRBV19 TGTGCCAGTAGTATAAGGGGGCTCCGTGAAGCTTTCTTT CASSIRGLREAFF
TRBD2 . TRBJ2-1 TRBV19 TGTGCCAGTAGACCTCTAGCGGGGGACTACAATGAGCAGTTCTTC CASRPLAGDYNEQFF
. . TRBJ1-1 TRBV14 TGTGCCAGCAGCCAAGATAGGGGATATGACAGGAACACTGAAGCTTTCTTT CASSQDRGYDRNTEAFF
. . TRBJ1-2 TRBV10-3 TGTGCCATCAGTGAGTCGAGCCCAGGGAACTATGGCTACACCTTC CAISESSPGNYGYTF
. . TRBJ1-1 TRBV19 TGTGCCAGTAGTATTAGGTCCCTTGGGACTGAAGCTTTCTTT CASSIRSLGTEAFF
TRBD1 . TRBJ1-1 TRBV12-3/TRBV12-4 TGTGCCAGCAGTCTTCAGGGGGGCTGGACTGAAGCTTTCTTT CASSLQGGWTEAFF
. once TRBJ2-7 TRBV6-1 TGTGCCAGCAGTGAAGTAGCGGACAAATTCTCCTACGAGCAGTACTTC CASSEVADKFSYEQYF
. . TRBJ1-2 TRBV25-1 TGTGCCAGCAGTACCTTCCGGGAACGAATCCATGGCTACACCTTC CASSTFRERIHGYTF
TRBD1 . TRBJ2-6 TRBV14 TGTGCCAGCAGCCAAGATGTGTCCAGGGGGATTGCTGGGGCCAACGTCCTGACTTTC CASSQDVSRGIAGANVLTF
. . TRBJ2-3 TRBV12-3/TRBV12-4 TGTGCCAGCAGTGCGGGAAGGGGCACAGATACGCAGTATTTT CASSAGRGTDTQYF
. . TRBJ2-5 TRBV3-1 TGTGCCAGCAGCCATGAGAAAGAGACCCAGTACTTC CASSHEKETQYF
. . TRBJ1-5 TRBV5-4 TGTGCCAGCAGCTTGGAAGGAGATTTGCGGCCCCAGCATTTT CASSLEGDLRPQHF
. . TRBJ1-1 TRBV12-3/TRBV12-4 TGTGCCAGCATTACGCAGGTGAACACTGAAGCTTTCTTT CASITQVNTEAFF
. . TRBJ1-1 TRBV7-2 TGTGCCAGCAGCCCCCCGGGCCTGCGAACTGAAGCTTTCTTT CASSPPGLRTEAFF
TRBD1 few TRBJ1-5 TRBV30 TGTGCCTGGAGTGTACAGACAGGGGCTTACCAGCCCCAGCATTTT CAWSVQTGAYQPQHF
. . TRBJ2-1 TRBV12-3/TRBV12-4 TGTGCCAGCAGTTTAGACCGACAGCCTTACTCGACGTACAATGAGCAGTTCTTC CASSLDRQPYSTYNEQFF